This T cell receptor (beta chain) appears in the sequencing data of a study of blood T cell repertoires in COVID-19. Study-level information: Collection of acute and convalescent COVID-19 samples took place in the United States, Italy and Spain. The cDNA or gDNA used as material had been derived from T cells, B-cell-depleted T cells, or PBMCs.

In the original workflow: Estimated nucleated cell counts came from reference gene primer amplification. The assay was immunoSEQ multiplex PCR, and TCRdb's table has in-frame clones only and misses some. The D gene and trimming were derived from the DNA, and the V and J assignments and clone size from that table. The sample has about 110,000 clones, around 84% seen once; the top ten hold around 8%. V gave up 7 bases and J gave up 4 bases; unmatched junction bases: 11. Per germline, CDR1 MNHNY and CDR2 SVGAGI (reference sequence). The CDR3 is made up of 15 amino acids. The sample taken for sequencing was peripheral blood. The receptor was derived from a woman of 80 years or more with active or convalescent COVID-19. V usage is TRBV6-6 and J usage is TRBJ1-2; 8 nucleotides match TRBD1. The CDR3, as DNA: TGTGCCAGCACCACAGGACAGGGAGGGGGCTATGGCTACACCTTC. This gives the protein CASTTGQGGGYGYTF.